This is a list of T cell receptor beta chains from one sample in a study of beta chain features in type 1 diabetes. The assay was immunoSEQ multiplex PCR, and TCRdb's table has in-frame clones only and misses some. The profile shows 140,000 or so clones, about 13% of them singletons. The sample comprised central memory CD4+ T cells from blood. The receptors shown here come from a man between 18 and 35 years old with type 1 diabetes. CDR3s include the opening cysteine and the closing phenylalanine or tryptophan. The order of the fields is V gene, clone size, D gene, J gene, CDR3 protein, CDR3 DNA. D genes are given only for firm matches. Some rows have no size entry. The others give once, few or many, or a class for an expanded clone.

TRBV6-5	few	.	TRBJ2-7	CASNTQGRADEQYF	TGTGCCAGCAACACACAGGGTAGGGCGGACGAGCAGTACTTC
TRBV5-6	few	.	TRBJ2-1	CASSLRDGNEQFF	TGTGCCAGCAGCTTGAGGGACGGGAATGAGCAGTTCTTC
TRBV7-9	many	.	TRBJ2-3	CASSLGARHYTDTQYF	TGTGCCAGCAGCTTAGGGGCCCGGCACTACACAGATACGCAGTATTTT
TRBV27	few	.	TRBJ1-1	CASSLFSAMNTEAFF	TGTGCCAGCAGTTTATTTTCAGCAATGAACACTGAAGCTTTCTTT
TRBV18	many	TRBD2	TRBJ2-3	CASSPPLLAGDTDTQYF	TGTGCCAGCTCACCACCCTTACTAGCGGGGGACACAGATACGCAGTATTTT
TRBV28	.	.	TRBJ2-5	CASRPTRETQYF	TGTGCCAGCAGGCCCACACGCGAGACCCAGTACTTC
TRBV19	few	.	TRBJ2-7	CASRQGNEQYF	TGTGCCAGTAGGCAGGGGAACGAGCAGTACTTC
TRBV29-1	.	TRBD1	TRBJ2-5	CSVEGTGQVGETQYF	TGCAGCGTTGAAGGGACAGGTCAGGTCGGAGAGACCCAGTACTTC
TRBV7-6	.	.	TRBJ2-2	CASSLAAQGVTGELFF	TGTGCCAGCAGCTTAGCGGCGCAGGGAGTCACCGGGGAGCTGTTTTTT
TRBV27	.	.	TRBJ2-5	CASSLGETQYF	TGTGCCAGCAGTTTGGGAGAGACCCAGTACTTC
TRBV6-6	.	TRBD1	TRBJ2-4	CASSYPGQGDIQYF	TGTGCCAGCAGTTATCCGGGACAGGGGGACATTCAGTACTTC
TRBV27	few	TRBD1	TRBJ2-7	CASSLPDRVLYEQYF	TGTGCCAGCAGTTTACCGGACAGGGTGTTATACGAGCAGTACTTC
TRBV5-6	.	.	TRBJ2-5	CASSLADQETQYF	TGTGCCAGCAGCTTGGCAGACCAAGAGACCCAGTACTTC
TRBV20-1	.	.	TRBJ2-5	CSAWRGTQYF	TGCAGTGCCTGGCGGGGGACCCAGTACTTC
TRBV5-1	.	.	TRBJ2-3	CASRLGPTSTDTQYF	TGCGCCAGCAGGCTGGGACCGACCAGCACAGATACGCAGTATTTT
TRBV29-1	.	TRBD1	TRBJ1-3	CSVDPGQGANTIYF	TGCAGCGTTGATCCGGGACAGGGGGCGAACACCATATATTTT
TRBV10-1	.	.	TRBJ2-3	CASATPGATDTQYF	TGCGCCAGTGCAACTCCAGGGGCCACAGATACGCAGTATTTT
TRBV6-5	.	.	TRBJ2-7	CASSYSSVGSYEQYF	TGTGCCAGCAGTTACTCGAGTGTCGGGTCCTACGAGCAGTACTTC
TRBV30	few	TRBD1	TRBJ1-2	CAWTLDRYSYGYTF	TGTGCCTGGACTTTGGACAGGTATAGCTATGGCTACACCTTC
TRBV7-2	few	TRBD1	TRBJ1-6	CACSLSGTGGGSPLHF	TGTGCCTGCAGCCTATCCGGGACAGGGGGCGGTTCACCCCTCCACTTT